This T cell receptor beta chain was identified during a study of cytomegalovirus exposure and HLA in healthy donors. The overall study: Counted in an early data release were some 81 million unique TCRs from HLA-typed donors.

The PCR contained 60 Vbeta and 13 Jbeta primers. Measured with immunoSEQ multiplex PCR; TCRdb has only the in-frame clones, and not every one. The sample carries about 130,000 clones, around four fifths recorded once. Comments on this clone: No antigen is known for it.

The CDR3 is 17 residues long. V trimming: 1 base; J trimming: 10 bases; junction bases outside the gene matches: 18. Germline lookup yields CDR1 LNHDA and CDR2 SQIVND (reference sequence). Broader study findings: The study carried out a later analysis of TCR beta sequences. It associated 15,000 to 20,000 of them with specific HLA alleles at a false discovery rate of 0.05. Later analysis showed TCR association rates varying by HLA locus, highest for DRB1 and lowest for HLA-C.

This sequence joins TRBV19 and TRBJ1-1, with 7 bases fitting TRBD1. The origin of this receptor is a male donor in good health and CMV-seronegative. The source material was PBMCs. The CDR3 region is CASSIAPRGETGLGAFF. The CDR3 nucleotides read TGTGCCAGTAGTATAGCCCCACGAGGGGAGACAGGGCTCGGAGCTTTCTTT.